The 25 T cell receptor beta chains reported below all come from one sample, sequenced in a study of blood T cell repertoires in COVID-19. The protocol was immunoSEQ multiplex PCR, while the TCRdb copy is restricted to in-frame clones and leaves out a portion. There are a few hundred thousand clones in the sample; 65% to 85% occur only once, and about 3.3% lies in the top ten. The sequencing input was PBMCs or T cells enriched from blood (not recorded which). The receptors derive from a woman in her fifties or sixties who had recovered from COVID-19.

The chain uses TRBV7-9 and TRBJ2-5; TRBD1 is a possible D gene (6 bases). V lost 1 base, J lost 5 bases, and 11 bases lay in between. Germline CDR1 reads SEHNR; CDR2 reads FQNEAQ (reference sequence). CDR3 length: 14 residues. This CDR3 reads CASSLDWGQETQYF. In DNA, the CDR3 is TGTGCCAGCAGCTTAGACTGGGGGCAGGAGACCCAGTACTTC.

The rearrangement uses TRBV7-2 and TRBJ2-5, with a weak D call TRBD2 (7 bases). The germline V and J ends were trimmed by 6 bases and 1 base, with 9 bases remaining between them. The germline gives CDR1 SGHTA, CDR2 FQGNSA. The CDR3 sequence is 13 residues long. The CDR3 bases are TGTGCCAGCAGGGGGGGGCCCCAAGAGACCCAGTACTTC. Amino acid sequence: CASRGGPQETQYF.

The table lists this clone with a count of one. The CDR3 spells CASSEKIAGTYEQYF. CDR3 bases: TGCGCCAGCAGTGAGAAGATCGCAGGGACCTACGAGCAGTACTTC. The chain carries TRBV10-1 and TRBJ2-7; a possible D gene is TRBD1 (5 bases). The ends were cut back, 2 bases at V and 2 bases at J, with 13 bases in the middle. CDR3 length: 15 residues. Germline CDR1 and CDR2: WNHNN and SYGVQD (reference sequence).

In this sample, this clone turned up a few times. The chain is built from TRBV5-4 and TRBJ2-7, with D possibly matching TRBD2 (5 bases). This CDR3 has 14 amino acids. The V end lost 1 base, the J end lost 6 bases, and 14 bases lay between the germline ends. Germline V gives CDR1 SGHNT, CDR2 YYREEE (reference sequence). The CDR3 DNA is TGTGCCAGCAGCTTGTCCCGGGATATACGCGAGCAGTACTTC. This encodes CASSLSRDIREQYF.

This clone showed up many times. The chain is built from TRBV27 and TRBJ1-6; 8 nucleotides line up with TRBD1. Germline values: CDR1 MNHEY, CDR2 SMNVEV (reference sequence). V gave up 5 bases and J gave up 8 bases; unmatched junction bases: 8. There are 15 residues in the CDR3. The CDR3 sequence: CASSTQTGADSPLHF. CDR3 bases: TGTGCCAGCAGTACCCAGACAGGGGCGGATTCACCCCTCCACTTT.

The chain carries TRBV3-1 (or the pseudogene TRBV3-2) and TRBJ2-1; D is possibly TRBD2 (5 bases). Trimming removed 3 bases at V and 4 bases at J, with 13 bases between. The germline gives CDR1 LGHDT, CDR2 YNNKEL (reference sequence). There are 15 residues in the CDR3. As DNA, the CDR3 is TGTGCCAGCAGCCATCCGGGGATGGGGTACAATGAGCAGTTCTTC. Its translation: CASSHPGMGYNEQFF.

The genes are TRBV12-5 and TRBJ2-2; TRBD2 agrees at 9 bases. CDR3 length equals 16 residues. Germline assignment: CDR1 LGHNT and CDR2 FRNRAP. J lost 4 bases, V lost 2 bases, and 5 bases had no gene match. For the CDR3, the DNA is TGTGCTAGTGGTTTGCGTGTTAGCGGGGGCACCGGGGAGCTGTTTTTT. Its translation is CASGLRVSGGTGELFF. Looking up the rest from reference TRBV12-5 and TRBJ2-2 gives the full variable domain: DARVTQTPRHKVTEMGQEVTMRCQPILGHNTVFWYRQTMMQGLELLAYFRNRAPLDDSGMPKDRFSAEMPDATLATLKIQPSEPRDSAVYFCASGLRVSGGTGELFFGEGSRLTVL.

This clone was seen a single time. J is TRBJ2-2 and V is TRBV7-6; unclear D gene. Germline V CDR1 and CDR2: SGHVS, FNYEAQ. This CDR3 contains 16 residues. The V end was cut by 1 base, the J end by 0 bases, with 9 bases between. The CDR3 sequence is CASSLEPSANTGELFF. The CDR3 DNA is TGTGCCAGCAGCTTAGAGCCTAGTGCGAACACCGGGGAGCTGTTTTTT.

The chain couples TRBV10-3 to TRBJ1-2, with D unclear. V dropped 10 bases and J dropped 1 base, with 13 bases sitting between them. The germline V gene encodes CDR1 ENHRY and CDR2 SYGVKD. The CDR3 length is 13 residues. The CDR3 reads CATIEAVNYGYTF. As DNA, the CDR3 is TGTGCCACTATTGAGGCTGTTAACTATGGCTACACCTTC.

This chain connects TRBV7-2 to TRBJ1-2; tentative D call: TRBD1 (5 bases). Between the trimmed V and J ends, which lost 10 bases and 4 bases, there was a span of 25 bases. There are 16 residues in the CDR3. Per the germline V gene, CDR1 is SGHTA and CDR2 is FQGNSA. The CDR3: CATHHRRGPGGYGYTF. CDR3 bases: TGTGCCACCCACCACCGACGGGGCCCGGGGGGCTATGGCTACACCTTC. The full variable domain, its missing parts supplied by reference TRBV7-2 and TRBJ1-2, is GAGVSQSPSNKVTEKGKDVELRCDPISGHTALYWYRQSLGQGLEFLIYFQGNSAPDKSGLPSDRFSAERTGGSVSTLTIQRTQQEDSAVYLCATHHRRGPGGYGYTFGSGTRLTVV.

The chain has TRBV19 and TRBJ1-3; D unclear. In germline, CDR1 is LNHDA, CDR2 SQIVND (reference sequence). Trimming shortened V by 3 bases and J by 6 bases, and 12 bases separated the two germline ends. The CDR3 runs 14 residues. The CDR3 spells CASSMKSSINTIYF. CDR3 sequence (DNA): TGTGCCAGTAGTATGAAATCATCTATAAACACCATATATTTT.

V and J are TRBV6-5 and TRBJ1-3; D is undetermined. V was trimmed by 9 bases and J by 1 base, leaving 10 bases between them. This CDR3 has 13 amino acids. CDR1 MNHEY and CDR2 SVGAGI come from the germline V gene. The CDR3 region is CASQAGSGNTIYF. The CDR3 region has the DNA TGTGCCAGTCAGGCGGGTTCTGGAAACACCATATATTTT.

The rearrangement joins TRBV18 to TRBJ2-2, with 9 bases that match TRBD1. The CDR3 is made up of 16 amino acids. With V trimmed by 3 bases and J by 6 bases, 8 bases remained unmatched. The V gene's germline CDR1 is KGHSH and CDR2 LQKENI. Here the CDR3 reads CASSPSTGGLAGELFF. DNA for the CDR3: TGTGCCAGCTCACCTTCGACAGGGGGTCTCGCCGGGGAGCTGTTTTTT.

This clone was counted between two and nine times. The chain has TRBV12-5 and TRBJ1-1; D may be TRBD1 (5 bases). The CDR3 is made up of 14 amino acids. Germline V gives CDR1 LGHNT, CDR2 FRNRAP. Trimming took 7 bases from V and 4 from J, leaving 16 bases between them. The CDR3 loop is CASALGGGATEAFF. DNA of the CDR3: TGTGCTAGTGCCCTGGGGGGGGGAGCCACTGAAGCTTTCTTT.

V gene TRBV11-2 combines with J gene TRBJ1-5; 11 bases line up with TRBD1. Germline trimming cut 5 bases from V and 5 bases from J; bases unmatched to any gene: 11. Germline-derived CDR1 and CDR2 are SGHAT and FQNNGV. This CDR3 region has 17 residues. The CDR3 DNA sequence: TGTGCCAGCAGCCGAGATCCGGGACAGGGGGTGTATCAGCCCCAGCATTTT. Translation: CASSRDPGQGVYQPQHF.

In this sample, this clone turned up a few times. Written as DNA, the CDR3 is TGCGCCAGCAGCTCTACAGGGGAAGTTGGCTACACCTTC. Translating gives CASSSTGEVGYTF. V gene TRBV5-1 combines with J gene TRBJ1-2, with TRBD1 matching 7 bases. Germline-derived CDR1 and CDR2 are SGHRS and YFSETQ. The CDR3 runs to 13 residues. Germline trimming cut 3 bases from V and 7 bases from J; bases unmatched to any gene: 6. Together with reference TRBV5-1 and TRBJ1-2, the CDR3 gives the full variable domain: KAGVTQTPRYLIKTRGQQVTLSCSPISGHRSVSWYQQTPGQGLQFLFEYFSETQRNKGNFPGRFSGRQFSNSRSEMNVSTLELGDSALYLCASSSTGEVGYTFGSGTRLTVV.

This clone was observed a few times. The chain employs TRBV18 and TRBJ1-2, with no clear D. CDR1 is KGHSH, CDR2 LQKENI, per germline. Trimming cost V 3 bases and J 3 bases, with 8 bases left between them. The CDR3 consists of 13 residues. The CDR3 region is CASSPGDHYGYTF. CDR3 coding DNA: TGTGCCAGCTCACCCGGGGATCACTATGGCTACACCTTC.

Written as DNA, the CDR3 is TGTGCCAGTAGTCTACAGGGACCCGGGGGGTCAGATACGCAGTATTTT. This encodes CASSLQGPGGSDTQYF. V gene TRBV19 combines with J gene TRBJ2-3; D possibly corresponds to TRBD2 (7 bases). Germline CDR1 reads LNHDA; CDR2 reads SQIVND (reference sequence). This CDR3 spans 16 amino acids. V was shortened by 5 bases and J by 4 bases, with 19 bases between the two germline ends.

This chain connects TRBV19 to TRBJ2-7; perhaps TRBD2 as D (8 bases). Trimming removed 4 bases from V and 6 bases from J, with 19 bases in between. Germline CDR1 is LNHDA and CDR2 is SQIVND (reference sequence). This CDR3 has 15 amino acids. The CDR3 DNA reads TGTGCCAGTAGTAGTGTACCGGGAGGGGGCCGCGAGCAGTACTTC. Residues: CASSSVPGGGREQYF. The full variable domain, with the rest looked up from reference TRBV19 and TRBJ2-7, is DGGITQSPKYLFRKEGQNVTLSCEQNLNHDAMYWYRQDPGQGLRLIYYSQIVNDFQKGDIAEGYSVSREKKESFPLTVTSAQKNPTAFYLCASSSVPGGGREQYFGPGTRLTVT.

This clone was seen just once. The chain is built from TRBV10-3 and TRBJ1-2; D gene unclear. The germline CDR1 and CDR2 sequences are ENHRY and SYGVKD. Trimming left V 4 bases short and J 2 bases short, with 11 bases between. The CDR3 extends over 14 amino acids. CDR3 coding DNA: TGTGCCATCAGTGTCGCGGCCTCCAACTATGGCTACACCTTC. Its protein is CAISVAASNYGYTF.

The chain couples TRBV19 to TRBJ2-7, with 7 bases aligning to TRBD2. The V gene's germline CDR1 is LNHDA and CDR2 SQIVND (reference sequence). The CDR3 is 14 residues long. Trimming at V came to 2 bases and at J to 3 bases, leaving 4 bases not matched to a gene. CDR3 coding DNA: TGTGCCAGTAGTATACAGCGGGGACTCTACGAGCAGTACTTC. Encoded protein: CASSIQRGLYEQYF. Using reference TRBV19 and TRBJ2-7 for the parts outside the CDR3, the full variable domain is DGGITQSPKYLFRKEGQNVTLSCEQNLNHDAMYWYRQDPGQGLRLIYYSQIVNDFQKGDIAEGYSVSREKKESFPLTVTSAQKNPTAFYLCASSIQRGLYEQYFGPGTRLTVT.

V and J are TRBV27 and TRBJ2-2, with D possibly matching TRBD2 (7 bases). The germline V gene encodes CDR1 MNHEY and CDR2 SMNVEV (reference sequence). The CDR3 is made up of 17 amino acids. With 5 bases removed from V and 5 bases from J, the gap between germline ends came to 21 bases. The CDR3 region has the DNA TGTGCCAGCAGTAATACTGCCTCGGGGGGCGGGACCGGGGAGCTGTTTTTT. This translates into CASSNTASGGGTGELFF.

This clone was counted a few times. Other DNA sequences within the sample encode an identical CDR3. The rearrangement joins TRBV7-2 to TRBJ2-7; perhaps TRBD2 as D (6 bases). Between the trimmed V and J ends, which lost 4 bases and 0 bases, there was a span of 13 bases. CDR3 size: 15 residues. Germline assignment: CDR1 SGHTA and CDR2 FQGNSA. Written as DNA, the CDR3 is TGTGCCAGCAGCTCTCCCGGGACTCTCTCCTACGAGCAGTACTTC. This gives the protein CASSSPGTLSYEQYF.

V gene TRBV4-1 combines with J gene TRBJ2-2, with 8 bases matching TRBD2. The J segment lost 3 bases and the V segment lost 1 base, leaving 4 bases of the junction unmatched. CDR3 size: 16 residues. CDR1 is MGHRA, CDR2 YSYEKL, per germline. The DNA for the CDR3 is TGCGCCAGCAGCCAAGGGTCGGGAGGGCACACCGGGGAGCTGTTTTTT. Amino acids: CASSQGSGGHTGELFF.

The chain uses TRBV28 and TRBJ2-5; 8 bases map to TRBD1. The CDR3 loop spans 13 amino acids. Trimming cost V 6 bases and J 3 bases; bases outside gene matches: 3. CDR1 is MDHEN and CDR2 is SYDVKM in the germline V gene. The CDR3 sequence is CASRMTGEETQYF. CDR3 nucleotide sequence: TGTGCCAGCAGGATGACAGGGGAAGAGACCCAGTACTTC.